This passage covers 15 T cell receptor beta chains from one sample sequenced in a study of long-term antiretroviral therapy in people with HIV. Version v3.0 of the immunoSEQ assay ran at survey level. TCRdb's copy holds only in-frame clones and misses some; the assay was immunoSEQ multiplex PCR. The sample holds approximately 11,000 clones, around four fifths seen once. Sequences were derived from unsorted PBMCs, sampled 7 to 7.5 years after starting antiretroviral therapy. The origin of the receptors is a man aged 45-65 years with HIV.

V is TRBV6-5 and J is TRBJ1-2, with a possible D match to TRBD1 (5 bases). This CDR3 is built from 14 residues. Looked up from germline, CDR1 is MNHEY and CDR2 is SVGAGI. Trimming pared 1 base from V and 3 bases from J, leaving 9 bases between. The CDR3 loop reads CASSYYGGDYGYTF. The CDR3 DNA sequence: TGTGCCAGCAGTTACTATGGGGGAGACTATGGCTACACCTTC.

This clone was counted once. The chain uses TRBV6-6 and TRBJ2-5; D is possibly TRBD1 (6 bases). CDR3 length equals 15 residues. Germline-derived CDR1 and CDR2 are MNHNY and SVGAGI (reference sequence). Trimming took off 6 bases at V and 4 bases at J, with 18 bases between the two ends. DNA for the CDR3: TGTGCCAGCAGGTTTACAGGACAGACGGCAGAGACCCAGTACTTC. Translating gives CASRFTGQTAETQYF.

The rearrangement joins TRBV29-1 to TRBJ1-1; the match to TRBD1 covers 12 bases. Germline CDR1 and CDR2: SQVTM and ANQGSEA. V trimming: 0 bases; J trimming: 5 bases; junction bases outside the gene matches: 16. The CDR3 is 19 residues long. The CDR3 here is CSVEDRDRGQGSRSTEAFF. Here the CDR3 DNA reads TGCAGCGTTGAAGATCGGGACAGGGGGCAGGGTTCGAGGTCGACTGAAGCTTTCTTT.

The chain employs TRBV27 and TRBJ1-4; TRBD1 matches 10 bases. Germline trimming cut 5 bases from V and 7 bases from J; bases unmatched to any gene: 7. The germline gives CDR1 MNHEY, CDR2 SMNVEV (reference sequence). This CDR3 contains 15 residues. For the CDR3, the DNA is TGTGCCAGCAGTGGAACGACAGGGGGCGTTGAAAAACTGTTTTTT. Protein sequence: CASSGTTGGVEKLFF.

This rearrangement joins TRBV27 to TRBJ2-7; D may be TRBD1 or TRBD2 (6 bases each). The V end lost 2 bases, the J end lost 6 bases, and 17 bases lay between the germline ends. From germline, CDR1 is MNHEY and CDR2 SMNVEV (reference sequence). The CDR3 totals 15 residues. CDR3 DNA sequence: TGTGCCAGCAGTTTAAAGTGGGGGGCGCAAGGCGAGCAGTACTTC. It translates to CASSLKWGAQGEQYF.

V and J are TRBV30 and TRBJ1-1; no clear D. Germline V CDR1 and CDR2: GTSNPN, SVGIG (reference sequence). This CDR3 spans 12 amino acids. The V gene lost 5 bases and the J gene lost 11 bases, with 18 bases spanning the gap. CDR3 DNA sequence: TGTGCCTGGGTACCTCGGGGTTTGGACGCTTTCTTT. Its protein is CAWVPRGLDAFF.

The V and J genes are TRBV7-9 and TRBJ1-2, with D perhaps matching TRBD1 (5 bases). The ends were cut back, 4 bases at V and 3 bases at J, with 9 bases in the middle. This CDR3 has 13 amino acids. CDR1 is SEHNR, CDR2 FQNEAQ, per germline (reference sequence). CDR3 sequence reads: CASSSDSYYGYTF. CDR3 sequence (DNA): TGTGCCAGCAGCTCCGACAGCTACTATGGCTACACCTTC. The full variable domain, in which reference TRBV7-9 and TRBJ1-2 provide the parts outside the CDR3, is DTGVSQNPRHKITKRGQNVTFRCDPISEHNRLYWYRQTLGQGPEFLTYFQNEAQLEKSRLLSDRFSAERPKGSFSTLEIQRTEQGDSAMYLCASSSDSYYGYTFGSGTRLTVV.

The genes are TRBV7-3 and TRBJ2-1; TRBD2 matches at 7 bases. The V segment lost 5 bases and the J segment 4 bases; nucleotides outside the gene matches: 8. Germline CDR1 SGHTA, CDR2 FQGTGA. The length of the CDR3 is 15 residues. CDR3 sequence: CASSGGENLYNEQFF. The CDR3 region has the DNA TGTGCCAGCAGCGGGGGGGAGAATCTATACAATGAGCAGTTCTTC.

The gene calls are TRBV5-5 and TRBJ2-7; D ambiguous. CDR1 is SGHKS and CDR2 is YYEKEE in the germline V gene (reference sequence). The germline V and J ends were trimmed by 5 bases and 3 bases, with 15 bases remaining between them. The CDR3 runs to 14 residues. CDR3 DNA: TGTGCCAGCAGTTCCTGGGATGGGCTCTACGAGCAGTACTTC. Protein product: CASSSWDGLYEQYF. The whole variable domain, filled in from reference TRBV5-5 and TRBJ2-7, reads DAGVTQSPTHLIKTRGQQVTLRCSPISGHKSVSWYQQVLGQGPQFIFQYYEKEERGRGNFPDRFSARQFPNYSSELNVNALLLGDSALYLCASSSWDGLYEQYFGPGTRLTVT.

The V call is TRBV7-2, the J call TRBJ2-3, with 10 nucleotides matching TRBD1. Germline V gene lookup returns CDR1 SGHTA and CDR2 FQGNSA. The CDR3 spans 16 residues. J gave up 3 bases and V 5 bases, and 8 bases lay outside the gene matches. The chain's CDR3 is CASSPEWTGGTDTQYF. The DNA for the CDR3 is TGTGCCAGCAGCCCCGAATGGACAGGGGGAACAGATACGCAGTATTTT.

V and J are TRBV12-5 and TRBJ1-6; D gene uncertain. The CDR3 loop spans 16 amino acids. Germline loops: CDR1 LGHNT, CDR2 FRNRAP. The V end was cut by 3 bases, the J end by 5 bases, with 14 bases between. CDR3 DNA: TGTGCTAGTGGTTTAAACCCCGGGCAGAATAATTCACCCCTCCACTTT. Translated: CASGLNPGQNNSPLHF.

This clone has a single count. The rearrangement links TRBV7-8 to TRBJ1-1, with a possible D match to TRBD1 (5 bases). This CDR3 comprises 15 residues. Germline-derived CDR1 and CDR2 are SGHVS and FQNEAQ. V gave up 5 bases and J gave up 3 bases, with 16 bases separating them. Here the CDR3 DNA reads TGTGCCAGCAGCCCAAGGCAGGGAGGGGACACTGAAGCTTTCTTT. Protein product: CASSPRQGGDTEAFF.

The CDR3, as DNA: TGTGCCAGCAGCCAAGAAGGGCAGGGATCCTACGAGCAGTACTTC. Its translation: CASSQEGQGSYEQYF. V usage is TRBV4-2 and J usage is TRBJ2-7; tentatively, D is TRBD1 (5 bases). Trimming cost V 0 bases and J 1 base, with 10 bases left between them. This CDR3 has 15 residues. CDR1 and CDR2 (germline): LGHNA, YNFKEQ.

The chain has TRBV6-4 and TRBJ2-1, with 9 bases lining up with TRBD2. Germline trimming cut 1 base from V and 12 bases from J; bases unmatched to any gene: 4. The CDR3 has 13 amino acids. Germline lookup yields CDR1 MRHNA and CDR2 SNTAGT. The CDR3 nucleotides read TGTGCCAGCAGTGACTGGGCGGGGGGGTCGCAGTTCTTC. This codes for CASSDWAGGSQFF.

The chain links TRBV10-2 to TRBJ1-2; D is possibly TRBD1 (5 bases). Trimming stripped 10 bases from V and 0 bases from J, with 18 bases between. CDR3 length: 15 residues. Germline V CDR1 and CDR2: WSHSY, SAAADI. DNA of the CDR3: TGCGCCACCTACTCTGGGGGGACCCCTAACTATGGCTACACCTTC. It yields the protein CATYSGGTPNYGYTF.